These 6 T cell receptor beta chains were sequenced from one sample in a study of STAT3 mutations in large granular lymphocyte leukemia. Study outcomes and limitations: Every T-LGLL patient had at least one immunodominant TCRbeta clonotype.

Their target antigens are unknown. Profiling relied on immunoSEQ multiplex PCR, and the TCRdb table lists in-frame clones only, not all of them. The sample comprises some 37,000 clones, approximately 90% of which are singletons, and 0.35% to 0.55% rests with the top ten. Specimen: PBMCs. The receptor set was obtained from a human donor with T large granular lymphocyte leukemia. Some clones in this sample may be carry-over from other donors' samples.

This clone showed up just once. The chain is built from TRBV12-5 and TRBJ2-7; the D gene could be TRBD1 or TRBD2 (5 bases each). The V end lost 3 bases, the J end lost 1 base, and 7 bases lay between the germline ends. Germline V gene data show CDR1 as LGHNT and CDR2 as FRNRAP. The CDR3 extends over 13 amino acids. As DNA, the CDR3 is TGTGCTAGTGGTTTTGAGGGGTCCTACGAGCAGTACTTC. Translated: CASGFEGSYEQYF.

The chain links TRBV4-1 to TRBJ2-2; D is ambiguous. The CDR3 is 12 amino acids. Trimming removed 4 bases at V and 6 bases at J, with 6 bases between. CDR1 MGHRA and CDR2 YSYEKL come from the germline V gene. CDR3 in DNA: TGCGCCAGCAGCCGTGTGGCCGGGGAGCTGTTTTTT. This encodes CASSRVAGELFF.

This clone was observed a single time. The rearrangement joins TRBV20-1 to TRBJ1-1; D gene ambiguous. The CDR3 is 10 residues long. V dropped 2 bases and J dropped 5 bases, with 3 bases sitting between them. Looked up from germline, CDR1 is DFQATT and CDR2 is SNEGSKA (reference sequence). CDR3 bases: TGCAGTGCTAGATTGACTGAAGCTTTCTTT. It is translated as CSARLTEAFF.

This chain connects TRBV19 to TRBJ2-7; the D is unclear. This CDR3 is built from 13 residues. CDR1 LNHDA and CDR2 SQIVND come from the germline V gene (reference sequence). V lost 5 bases, J lost 0 bases, and 8 bases lay in between. The CDR3 DNA reads as TGTGCCAGTAGTGGGTCAGCCTCCTACGAGCAGTACTTC. Amino acids: CASSGSASYEQYF.

This chain connects TRBV18 to TRBJ1-2; 9 bases are a match to TRBD1. The germline V gene encodes CDR1 KGHSH and CDR2 LQKENI. V trimming: 6 bases; J trimming: 4 bases; junction bases outside the gene matches: 9. This CDR3 contains 15 residues. As DNA, the CDR3 is TGTGCCAGCTCCCTAGGGACAGGGCTGGGCTATGGCTACACCTTC. Translating it yields CASSLGTGLGYGYTF.

This clone showed up just once. The chain uses TRBV7-9 and TRBJ2-1; no definite D call. The CDR3 contains 12 residues. Per germline, CDR1 SEHNR and CDR2 FQNEAQ (reference sequence). V shed 3 bases and J shed 8 bases, with 8 bases lying between them. CDR3 DNA sequence: TGTGCCAGCAGCTTCGTCGGAGATGAGCAGTTCTTC. It is translated as CASSFVGDEQFF.